The 32 T cell receptor beta chains below all came from one sample that was sequenced in a study of spatial heterogeneity in lung cancer. Time point reported: blood at routine non-recurrence follow-up after resection. TCRdb reanalysed the 5' RACE reads using MiXCR and keeps one entry per CDR3 protein. The repertoire holds about 94,000 distinct CDR3 sequences, approximately 19% seen once, with about a fifth in the top ten. This specimen consisted of PBMCs, obtained at follow-up. The receptor source for this set is a male donor with early-stage non-small cell lung cancer.

A few counts support this clonotype. The chain joins TRBV9 to TRBJ2-1; 9 nucleotides match TRBD1. Trimming removed 5 bases from V and 8 bases from J; junction bases left unmatched: 11. Germline V CDR1 and CDR2: SGDLS, YYNGEE. This CDR3 has 15 amino acids. The CDR3 coding sequence is TGTGCCAGCAGTTCAAGACAGGGGGTTATAGATGAGCAGTTCTTC. It encodes CASSSRQGVIDEQFF.

The rearrangement uses TRBV29-1 and TRBJ2-2; a weak D match, TRBD2 (6 bases). Trimming stripped 7 bases from V and 7 bases from J, with 13 bases between. The CDR3 covers 12 residues. Germline V CDR1 and CDR2: SQVTM, ANQGSEA. CDR3 DNA: TGCAGCGGCGCTCGACTAGGCGGGGAGCTGTTTTTT. Translation gives CSGARLGGELFF.

The V gene is TRBV24-1, the J gene TRBJ2-4; D may be TRBD1 or TRBD2 (6 bases each). The CDR3 is 15 amino acids. V was cut by 3 bases and J by 9 bases, with 17 bases left in between. Looked up from germline, CDR1 is KGHDR and CDR2 is SFDVKD. CDR3 sequence reads: CATSDPAEGVSIQYF. Here the CDR3 DNA reads TGTGCCACCAGTGATCCGGCGGAGGGGGTTAGCATTCAGTACTTC.

This chain uses TRBV10-3 with TRBJ2-6; D possibly corresponds to TRBD1 (6 bases). Germline lookup yields CDR1 ENHRY and CDR2 SYGVKD. The CDR3 runs 18 residues. The V end was cut by 4 bases, the J end by 4 bases, with 20 bases between. This chain's CDR3 is CAISGDIKASLGANVLTF. CDR3 DNA: TGTGCCATCAGTGGGGACATCAAAGCTTCTCTGGGGGCCAACGTCCTGACTTTC.

The chain links TRBV18 to TRBJ2-6; perhaps TRBD1 as D (5 bases). Between the trimmed V and J ends, which lost 3 bases and 1 base, there was a span of 13 bases. This CDR3 has 17 residues. The germline V gene has CDR1 KGHSH and CDR2 LQKENI. This CDR3 reads CASSPGAPASGANVLTF. The CDR3 nucleotides are TGTGCCAGCTCACCTGGGGCCCCCGCATCTGGGGCCAACGTCCTGACTTTC.

This clonotype has more than one count but fewer than ten. The V call is TRBV15, the J call TRBJ2-3, with D unresolved. V was pared by 1 base and J by 2 bases, with 1 base between. This CDR3 is built from 12 residues. Germline assignment: CDR1 LNHNV and CDR2 YYDKDF (reference sequence). CDR3 sequence reads: CATSRATDTQYF. CDR3 coding DNA: TGTGCCACCAGCAGAGCCACAGATACGCAGTATTTT.

A few counts support this clonotype. The chain combines TRBV7-3 with TRBJ1-6; D call uncertain. Trimming removed 0 bases at V and 7 bases at J, with 7 bases between. The CDR3 is 14 amino acids. Germline V gene data show CDR1 as SGHTA and CDR2 as FQGTGA. The CDR3 loop is CASSLTVLNSPLHF. CDR3 DNA: TGTGCCAGCAGCTTAACGGTTCTGAATTCACCCCTCCACTTT.

The gene calls are TRBV6-5 and TRBJ1-5; 7 bases agree with TRBD1. CDR3 length: 14 residues. V lost 5 bases, J lost 7 bases, and 8 bases stayed unmatched. CDR1 is MNHEY, CDR2 SVGAGI, per germline. The CDR3 loop reads CASSRRQGGQPQHF. CDR3 sequence (DNA): TGTGCCAGCAGTAGAAGACAGGGTGGACAGCCCCAGCATTTT.

The chain joins TRBV6-2 or TRBV6-3 to TRBJ2-7; TRBD2 aligns across 7 bases. The junction had 4 bases not matched to a gene; V was cut back by 5 bases and J by 3 bases. CDR1 and CDR2 (germline): MNHEY, SVGEGT. The CDR3 has 13 residues. The CDR3: CASSRGGDYEQYV. The CDR3 region has the DNA TGTGCCAGCAGTCGGGGAGGGGACTACGAGCAGTACGTC.

This clonotype was observed a handful of times. The rearrangement uses TRBV5-1 and TRBJ2-7, with D perhaps matching TRBD2 (7 bases). The V gene lost 5 bases and the J gene lost 2 bases, with 14 bases spanning the gap. The CDR3 loop spans 14 amino acids. Per the germline V gene, CDR1 is SGHRS and CDR2 is YFSETQ. This CDR3 is CASRREWDTYEQYF. In nucleotides, the CDR3 is TGCGCCAGCAGGCGGGAGTGGGACACCTACGAGCAGTACTTC.

In DNA form, the CDR3 reads TGTGCCAGCAGTTTAATAGGTCCAGATACGCAGTATTTT. It specifies CASSLIGPDTQYF. J is TRBJ2-3 and V is TRBV27; D is uncertain. The germline CDR1 and CDR2 sequences are MNHEY and SMNVEV (reference sequence). The CDR3 runs 13 residues. The V gene lost 2 bases and the J gene lost 4 bases, with 7 bases spanning the gap.

This clonotype was observed a handful of times. This chain uses TRBV6-5 with TRBJ2-2, with 8 bases matching TRBD1. Trimming at V came to 6 bases and at J to 1 base, leaving 7 bases not matched to a gene. Per germline, CDR1 MNHEY and CDR2 SVGAGI. The length of the CDR3 is 16 residues. The CDR3 region is CASSYYRGRNTGELFF. The CDR3 DNA follows: TGTGCCAGCAGCTATTACAGGGGGAGGAACACCGGGGAGCTGTTTTTT.

The chain links TRBV6-5 to TRBJ2-1, with D perhaps TRBD2 (5 bases). The germline V and J ends were trimmed by 0 bases and 2 bases, with 8 bases remaining between them. The CDR3 covers 15 residues. Germline values: CDR1 MNHEY, CDR2 SVGAGI. DNA of the CDR3: TGTGCCAGCAGTTACTCTAGCGCCACCTACAATGAGCAGTTCTTC. Encoded protein: CASSYSSATYNEQFF.

This chain uses TRBV20-1 with TRBJ2-3, with D possibly TRBD2 on 5 matching bases. Germline CDR1 reads DFQATT; CDR2 reads SNEGSKA (reference sequence). Between the trimmed V and J ends, which lost 1 base and 0 bases, there was a span of 11 bases. The CDR3 has 15 residues. The CDR3 nucleotides are TGCAGTGCTAGAGGGCTAGCTGTCAGCACAGATACGCAGTATTTT. This codes for CSARGLAVSTDTQYF.

This clonotype was counted between two and nine times. The chain recombines TRBV6-2 or TRBV6-3 with TRBJ1-5; TRBD1 is a possible D gene (5 bases). The V and J ends lost 6 bases and 3 bases respectively, with 9 bases between them. Germline V gene sequence: CDR1 MNHEY, CDR2 SVGEGT. The CDR3 extends over 13 amino acids. CDR3 loop: CASRTGFNQPQHF. The CDR3 bases are TGTGCCAGCAGAACAGGTTTCAATCAGCCCCAGCATTTT.

The V gene is TRBV29-1, the J gene TRBJ2-3, with 7 bases fitting TRBD1. CDR3 length equals 15 residues. V lost 6 bases, J lost 0 bases, and 9 bases stayed unmatched. The germline V gene has CDR1 SQVTM and CDR2 ANQGSEA. The CDR3 bases are TGCAGCGTCGGAGCAATCAGGGGGAGCACAGATACGCAGTATTTT. It translates to CSVGAIRGSTDTQYF.

This clonotype occurred many times. The chain has TRBV19 and TRBJ1-5; D gene unclear. There are 12 residues in the CDR3. CDR1 LNHDA and CDR2 SQIVND come from the germline V gene (reference sequence). The CDR3 region is CYPRRDNQPQHF. The CDR3, as DNA: TGTTACCCCAGGAGGGACAATCAGCCCCAGCATTTT.

This rearrangement joins TRBV20-1 to TRBJ2-1; TRBD1 agrees at 7 bases. The CDR3 is made up of 13 amino acids. V was clipped by 6 bases and J by 6 bases; unmatched bases: 8. The V gene's germline CDR1 is DFQATT and CDR2 SNEGSKA (reference sequence). The DNA of the CDR3 is TGCAGTGCACCACGGACAGGCGGCAATGAGCAGTTCTTC. It translates to CSAPRTGGNEQFF.

This chain connects TRBV30 to TRBJ1-1; no reliable D call. The CDR3 is 13 residues long. V lost 5 bases and J 0 bases, leaving 10 bases between the germline ends. Germline CDR1 reads GTSNPN; CDR2 reads SVGIG (reference sequence). The CDR3 loop reads CAWDPGMNTEAFF. The CDR3 bases are TGTGCCTGGGACCCCGGCATGAACACTGAAGCTTTCTTT. Full variable domain (remainder filled in from reference TRBV30 and TRBJ1-1): SQTIHQWPATLVQPVGSPLSLECTVEGTSNPNLYWYRQAAGRGLQLLFYSVGIGQISSEVPQNLSASRPQDRQFILSSKKLLLSDSGFYLCAWDPGMNTEAFFGQGTRLTVV.

The V gene is TRBV19, the J gene TRBJ2-1; 8 positions agree with TRBD1. The CDR3 runs to 15 residues. CDR1 and CDR2 (germline): LNHDA, SQIVND (reference sequence). J gave up 4 bases and V 6 bases, and 8 bases lay outside the gene matches. The CDR3 bases are TGTGCCAGTAGCTCGACAGGGGCGAAATACAATGAGCAGTTCTTC. Encoded protein: CASSSTGAKYNEQFF. Full variable domain (rest looked up from reference TRBV19 and TRBJ2-1): DGGITQSPKYLFRKEGQNVTLSCEQNLNHDAMYWYRQDPGQGLRLIYYSQIVNDFQKGDIAEGYSVSREKKESFPLTVTSAQKNPTAFYLCASSSTGAKYNEQFFGPGTRLTVL.

This clonotype turned up a few times. The rearrangement links TRBV15 to TRBJ2-3; D is perhaps TRBD1 (7 bases). V lost 1 base, J lost 2 bases, and 19 bases lay in between. The germline gives CDR1 LNHNV, CDR2 YYDKDF (reference sequence). CDR3 size: 18 residues. For the CDR3, the DNA is TGTGCCACCAGCAGAGTGGGGTTGGAGGAGGGGGCCACAGATACGCAGTATTTT. It encodes CATSRVGLEEGATDTQYF.

This clonotype turned up a few times. This chain uses TRBV6-9 with TRBJ1-4; D gene uncertain. The CDR3 runs to 14 residues. V lost 4 bases to trimming and J lost 8 bases, with 14 bases between them. CDR1 MNHGY and CDR2 SVAAGI come from the germline V gene. CDR3 coding DNA: TGTGCCAGCAGTTCCGGGCCCCTTCGGGAAAAACTGTTTTTT. Translation gives CASSSGPLREKLFF.

The chain uses TRBV30 and TRBJ2-2; D uncertain. This CDR3 is built from 12 residues. Germline V gene data show CDR1 as GTSNPN and CDR2 as SVGIG (reference sequence). Trimming removed 2 bases at V and 2 bases at J, with 3 bases between. CDR3 amino acids: CAWSINTGELFF. For the CDR3, the DNA is TGTGCCTGGAGTATTAACACCGGGGAGCTGTTTTTT.

This chain uses TRBV2 with TRBJ2-1, with 14 bases matching TRBD2. V lost 3 bases to trimming and J lost 2 bases; unmatched junction nucleotides: 3. Germline CDR1 is SNHLY and CDR2 is FYNNEI. CDR3 length: 17 residues. Here the CDR3 DNA reads TGTGCCAGCAGTGACGGGACTAGCGGGAGAACCTACAATGAGCAGTTCTTC. Amino acid sequence: CASSDGTSGRTYNEQFF.

J is TRBJ2-1 and V is TRBV4-1; 7 bases match TRBD2. Germline lookup yields CDR1 MGHRA and CDR2 YSYEKL. Losses at the gene ends were 9 bases for V and 4 bases for J; bases not matched to a gene: 15. CDR3 length: 16 amino acids. CDR3 sequence reads: CASRAGRLAVYNEQFF. Here the CDR3 DNA reads TGCGCCAGTAGAGCCGGCCGGCTAGCGGTATACAATGAGCAGTTCTTC.

Many counts were recorded for this clonotype. The genes are TRBV4-1 and TRBJ2-5; D gene uncertain. Trimming removed 0 bases at V and 0 bases at J, with 11 bases between. In germline, CDR1 is MGHRA, CDR2 YSYEKL. This CDR3 region has 16 residues. The chain's CDR3 is CASSQDWSGYQETQYF. CDR3 coding DNA: TGCGCCAGCAGCCAAGATTGGAGTGGGTACCAAGAGACCCAGTACTTC.

This clonotype came up many times. The V call is TRBV14, the J call TRBJ1-3; 7 bases line up with TRBD1. V dropped 4 bases and J dropped 2; count of bases not matched to a gene: 8. This CDR3 spans 16 amino acids. Germline values: CDR1 SGHDN, CDR2 FVKESK. CDR3 nucleotides: TGTGCCAGCAGCCTTCGACAGGGCACCCCTGGAAACACCATATATTTT. Translated, it gives CASSLRQGTPGNTIYF.

This clonotype was seen many times. The chain combines TRBV27 with TRBJ2-2; D call uncertain. CDR3 length: 17 amino acids. The germline V gene has CDR1 MNHEY and CDR2 SMNVEV (reference sequence). V lost 2 bases, J lost 3 bases, and 16 bases lay in between. This CDR3 is CASSLDLLRADTGELFF. The DNA for the CDR3 is TGTGCCAGCAGTTTAGACCTCCTTCGGGCCGACACCGGGGAGCTGTTTTTT.

This chain joins TRBV7-2 and TRBJ1-5; D remains unclear. Looked up from germline, CDR1 is SGHTA and CDR2 is FQGNSA. V was trimmed by 4 bases and J by 4 bases, leaving 14 bases between them. The CDR3 is 15 residues long. CDR3 amino acids: CASSSSAGGNQPQHF. CDR3 bases: TGTGCCAGCAGCTCATCAGCAGGCGGTAATCAGCCCCAGCATTTT.

The chain has TRBV24-1 and TRBJ2-5; D is possibly TRBD1 (6 bases). V was trimmed by 4 bases and J by 3 bases, leaving 11 bases between them. Germline CDR1 and CDR2: KGHDR and SFDVKD. The CDR3 is 14 residues long. CDR3 sequence: CATSETTGKETQYF. For the CDR3, the DNA is TGTGCCACCAGTGAGACCACAGGGAAAGAGACCCAGTACTTC.

There are a few counts of this clonotype. The chain has TRBV10-2 and TRBJ2-1; TRBD2 agrees at 9 bases. Trimming cost V 9 bases and J 2 bases; bases outside gene matches: 2. Germline values: CDR1 WSHSY, CDR2 SAAADI. The CDR3 has 13 amino acids. CDR3 sequence reads: CASLAGTYNEQFF. Written as DNA, the CDR3 is TGCGCCAGTCTAGCGGGAACCTACAATGAGCAGTTCTTC.

This clonotype was counted between two and nine times. The chain uses TRBV7-7 and TRBJ2-5; D is possibly TRBD1 (6 bases). The CDR3 is 13 residues long. Trimming removed 5 bases from V and 2 bases from J, with 9 bases in between. CDR1 and CDR2 from the germline V gene are SSHAT and FNYEAQ (reference sequence). Here the CDR3 reads CASSKGEQETQYF. CDR3 in DNA: TGTGCCAGCAGCAAGGGGGAACAAGAGACCCAGTACTTC.